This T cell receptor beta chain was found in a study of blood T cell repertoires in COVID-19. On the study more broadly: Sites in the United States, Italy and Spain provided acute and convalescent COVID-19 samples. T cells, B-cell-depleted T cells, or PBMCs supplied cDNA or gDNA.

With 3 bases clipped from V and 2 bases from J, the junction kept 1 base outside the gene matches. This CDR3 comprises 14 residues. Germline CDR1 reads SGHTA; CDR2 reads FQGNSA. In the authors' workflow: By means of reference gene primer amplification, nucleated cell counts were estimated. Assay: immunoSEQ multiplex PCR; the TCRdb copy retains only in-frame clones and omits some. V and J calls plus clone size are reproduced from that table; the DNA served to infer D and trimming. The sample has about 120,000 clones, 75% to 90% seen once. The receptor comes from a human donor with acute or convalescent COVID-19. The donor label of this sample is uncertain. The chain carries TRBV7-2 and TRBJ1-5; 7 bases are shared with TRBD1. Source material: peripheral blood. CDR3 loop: CASSFQGGNQPQHF. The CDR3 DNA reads TGTGCCAGCAGCTTCCAGGGGGGCAATCAGCCCCAGCATTTT.